This T cell receptor (beta chain) was recovered during a study of T cells after somatic rescue of genetic block. The table came from immunoSEQ multiplex PCR; TCRdb's copy has only in-frame clones and leaves some out. The sample shows about 67,000 clones, about 90% of them seen only once. From germline, CDR1 is SGHVS and CDR2 FQNEAQ. V lost 2 bases, J lost 2 bases, and 14 bases lay in between. The CDR3 has 16 residues. The V call is TRBV7-8, the J call TRBJ2-3, with a possible D match to TRBD2 (5 bases). The material sequenced was peripheral blood mononuclear cells (PBMCs). The clonotype comes from a man between 35 and 55 years old. CDR3 sequence: CASSLRLAAPTDTQYF. CDR3 DNA: TGTGCCAGCAGCTTAAGGCTAGCCGCCCCCACAGATACGCAGTATTTT. The complete variable domain, with remaining parts taken from reference TRBV7-8 and TRBJ2-3, reads GAGVSQSPRYKVAKRGQDVALRCDPISGHVSLFWYQQALGQGPEFLTYFQNEAQLDKSGLPSDRFFAERPEGSVSTLKIQRTQQEDSAVYLCASSLRLAAPTDTQYFGPGTRLTVL.